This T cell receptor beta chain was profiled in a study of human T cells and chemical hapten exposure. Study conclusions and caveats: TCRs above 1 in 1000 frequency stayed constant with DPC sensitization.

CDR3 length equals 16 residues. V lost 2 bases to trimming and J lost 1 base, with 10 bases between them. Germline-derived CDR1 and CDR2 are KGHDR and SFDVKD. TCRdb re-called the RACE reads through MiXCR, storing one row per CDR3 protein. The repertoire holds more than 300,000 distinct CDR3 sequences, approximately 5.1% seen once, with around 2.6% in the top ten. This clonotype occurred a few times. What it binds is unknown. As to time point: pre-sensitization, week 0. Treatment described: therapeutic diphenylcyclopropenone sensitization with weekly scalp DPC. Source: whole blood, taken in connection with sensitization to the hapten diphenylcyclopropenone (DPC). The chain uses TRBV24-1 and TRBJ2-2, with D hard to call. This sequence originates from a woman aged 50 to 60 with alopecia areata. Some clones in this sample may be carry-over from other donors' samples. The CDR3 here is CATSDSGRKNTGELFF. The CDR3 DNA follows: TGTGCCACCAGTGATTCTGGACGGAAGAACACCGGGGAGCTGTTTTTT.